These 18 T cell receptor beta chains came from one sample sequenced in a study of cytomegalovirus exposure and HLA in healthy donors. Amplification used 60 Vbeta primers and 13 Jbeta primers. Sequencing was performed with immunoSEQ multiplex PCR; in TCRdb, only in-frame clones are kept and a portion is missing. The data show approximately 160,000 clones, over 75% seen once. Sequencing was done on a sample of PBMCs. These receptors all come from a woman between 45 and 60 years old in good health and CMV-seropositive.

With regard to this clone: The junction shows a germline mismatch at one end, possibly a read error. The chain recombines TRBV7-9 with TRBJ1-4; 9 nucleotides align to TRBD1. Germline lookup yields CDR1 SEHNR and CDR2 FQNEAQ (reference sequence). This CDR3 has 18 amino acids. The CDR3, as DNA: TGTTCCAGCAGCCCGGACAGGGGACGACAGTCAGGGGATGAAAAACTGTTTTTT. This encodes CSSSPDRGRQSGDEKLFF.

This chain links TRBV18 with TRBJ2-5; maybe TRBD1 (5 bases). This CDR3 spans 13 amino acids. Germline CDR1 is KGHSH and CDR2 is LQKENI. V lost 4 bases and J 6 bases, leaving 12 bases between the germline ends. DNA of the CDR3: TGTGCCAGCTCACTTCTCGACAGCAAGACCCAGTACTTC. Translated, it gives CASSLLDSKTQYF.

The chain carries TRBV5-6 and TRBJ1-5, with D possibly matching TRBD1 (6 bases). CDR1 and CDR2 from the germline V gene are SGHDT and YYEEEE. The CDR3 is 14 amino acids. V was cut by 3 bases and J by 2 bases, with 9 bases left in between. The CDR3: CASSSQGRNQPQHF. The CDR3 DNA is TGTGCCAGCAGCTCCCAGGGGCGCAATCAGCCCCAGCATTTT.

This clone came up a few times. CDR3 bases: TGTGCCAGCAGTTCCTCAGGGATCTACGAGCAGTACTTC. Amino acid sequence: CASSSSGIYEQYF. V gene TRBV28 combines with J gene TRBJ2-7, with D possibly TRBD1 on 5 matching bases. Looked up from germline, CDR1 is MDHEN and CDR2 is SYDVKM. The V and J ends lost 4 bases and 3 bases respectively, with 10 bases between them. The CDR3 covers 13 residues.

CDR3 in amino acids: CASSHGRWGTGGPLPEPQHF. CDR3 nucleotide sequence: TGCGCCAGCAGTCATGGGAGGTGGGGGACAGGGGGTCCGCTTCCAGAGCCCCAGCATTTT. The chain carries TRBV23-1 and TRBJ1-5; TRBD1 matches at 11 bases. TRBV23-1 carries the ORF label, with uncertain function. The CDR3 has 20 amino acids. The V gene end was trimmed by 3 bases and the J gene end by 8 bases; junction bases not matched to a gene: 21.

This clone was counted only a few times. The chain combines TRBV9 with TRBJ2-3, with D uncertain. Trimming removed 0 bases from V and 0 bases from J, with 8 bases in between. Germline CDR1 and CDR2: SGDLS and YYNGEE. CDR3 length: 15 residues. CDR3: CASSVGGLSTDTQYF. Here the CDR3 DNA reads TGTGCCAGCAGCGTAGGAGGCCTTAGCACAGATACGCAGTATTTT.

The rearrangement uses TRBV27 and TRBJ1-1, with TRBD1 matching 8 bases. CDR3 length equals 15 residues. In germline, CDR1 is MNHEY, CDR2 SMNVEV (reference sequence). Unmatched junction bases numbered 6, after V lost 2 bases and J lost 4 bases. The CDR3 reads CASSLLGQVGTEAFF. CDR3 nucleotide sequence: TGTGCCAGCAGTTTACTGGGACAGGTCGGCACTGAAGCTTTCTTT.

The CDR3 loop is CASSPKQGAPYEQYF. For the CDR3, the DNA is TGTGCCAGCTCACCAAAACAGGGAGCACCCTACGAGCAGTACTTC. This chain connects TRBV18 to TRBJ2-7; D perhaps matches TRBD1 (6 bases). Germline V gene lookup returns CDR1 KGHSH and CDR2 LQKENI. CDR3 length equals 15 residues. Trimming shortened V by 2 bases and J by 2 bases, and 13 bases separated the two germline ends.

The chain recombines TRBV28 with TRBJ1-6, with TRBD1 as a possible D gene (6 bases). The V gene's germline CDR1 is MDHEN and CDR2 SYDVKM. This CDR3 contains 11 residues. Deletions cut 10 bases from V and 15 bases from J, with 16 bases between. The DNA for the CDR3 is TGTGCCACCTCGGACAGATCGGTCCTCCACTTT. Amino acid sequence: CATSDRSVLHF.

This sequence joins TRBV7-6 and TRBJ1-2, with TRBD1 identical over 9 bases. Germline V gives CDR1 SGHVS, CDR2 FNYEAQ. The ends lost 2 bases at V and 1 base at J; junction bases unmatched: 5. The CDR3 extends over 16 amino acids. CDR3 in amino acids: CASSLTPGQGNYGYTF. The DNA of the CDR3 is TGTGCCAGCAGCTTAACCCCGGGACAGGGTAACTATGGCTACACCTTC. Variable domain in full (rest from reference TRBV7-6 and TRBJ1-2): GAGVSQSPRYKVTKRGQDVALRCDPISGHVSLYWYRQALGQGPEFLTYFNYEAQQDKSGLPNDRFSAERPEGSISTLTIQRTEQRDSAMYRCASSLTPGQGNYGYTFGSGTRLTVV.

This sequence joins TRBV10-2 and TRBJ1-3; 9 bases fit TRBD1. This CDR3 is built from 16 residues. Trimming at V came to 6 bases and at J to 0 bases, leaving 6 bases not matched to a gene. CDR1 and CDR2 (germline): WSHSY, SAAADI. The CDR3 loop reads CASRGTGPISGNTIYF. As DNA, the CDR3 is TGCGCCAGCAGGGGGACAGGGCCTATCTCTGGAAACACCATATATTTT.

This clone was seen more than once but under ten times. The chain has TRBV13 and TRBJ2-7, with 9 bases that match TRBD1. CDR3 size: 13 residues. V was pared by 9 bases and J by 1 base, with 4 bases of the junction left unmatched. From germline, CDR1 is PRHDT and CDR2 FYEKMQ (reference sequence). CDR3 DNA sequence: TGTGCCAGTACCGGGACAGGGTCCTACGAGCAGTACTTC. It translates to CASTGTGSYEQYF. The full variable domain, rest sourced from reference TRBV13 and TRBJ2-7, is AAGVIQSPRHLIKEKRETATLKCYPIPRHDTVYWYQQGPGQDPQFLISFYEKMQSDKGSIPDRFSAQQFSDYHSELNMSSLELGDSALYFCASTGTGSYEQYFGPGTRLTVT.

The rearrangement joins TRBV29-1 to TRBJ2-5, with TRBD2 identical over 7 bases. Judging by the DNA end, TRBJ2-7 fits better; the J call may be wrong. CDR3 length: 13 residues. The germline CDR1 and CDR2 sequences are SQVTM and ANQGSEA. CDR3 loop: CSVDEGLSGEQYF. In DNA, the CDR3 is TGCAGCGTTGACGAGGGACTATCGGGCGAGCAGTACTTC.

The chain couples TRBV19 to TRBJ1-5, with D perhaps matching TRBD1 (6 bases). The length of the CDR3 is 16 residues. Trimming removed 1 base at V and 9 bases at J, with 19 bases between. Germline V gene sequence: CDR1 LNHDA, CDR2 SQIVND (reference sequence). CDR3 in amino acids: CASSIVTGQQARPQHF. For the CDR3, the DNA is TGTGCCAGTAGTATAGTGACAGGCCAGCAGGCGAGGCCCCAGCATTTT. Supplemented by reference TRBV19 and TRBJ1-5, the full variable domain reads DGGITQSPKYLFRKEGQNVTLSCEQNLNHDAMYWYRQDPGQGLRLIYYSQIVNDFQKGDIAEGYSVSREKKESFPLTVTSAQKNPTAFYLCASSIVTGQQARPQHFGDGTRLSIL.

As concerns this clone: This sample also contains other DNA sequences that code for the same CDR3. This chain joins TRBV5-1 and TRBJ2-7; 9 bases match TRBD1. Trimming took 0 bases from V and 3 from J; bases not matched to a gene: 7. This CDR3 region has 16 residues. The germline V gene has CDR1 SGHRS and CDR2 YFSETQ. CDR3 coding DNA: TGCGCCAGCAGCTTGGGGCCCCGGGACAGGGACTACGAGCAGTACTTC. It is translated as CASSLGPRDRDYEQYF.

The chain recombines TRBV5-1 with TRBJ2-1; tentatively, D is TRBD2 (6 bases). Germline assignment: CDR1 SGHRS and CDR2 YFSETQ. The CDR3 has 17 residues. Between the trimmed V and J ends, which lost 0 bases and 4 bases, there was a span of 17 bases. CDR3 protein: CASSLGVAEGFYNEQFF. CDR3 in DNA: TGCGCCAGCAGCTTGGGGGTAGCGGAGGGTTTTTACAATGAGCAGTTCTTC.

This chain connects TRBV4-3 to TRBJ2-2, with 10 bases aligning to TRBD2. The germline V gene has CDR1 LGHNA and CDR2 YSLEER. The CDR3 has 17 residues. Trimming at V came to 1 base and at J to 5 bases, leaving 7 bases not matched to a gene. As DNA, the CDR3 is TGCGCCAGCAGCCAAGTTCCCCTAGCGGGAGTTACCGGGGAGCTGTTTTTT. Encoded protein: CASSQVPLAGVTGELFF.

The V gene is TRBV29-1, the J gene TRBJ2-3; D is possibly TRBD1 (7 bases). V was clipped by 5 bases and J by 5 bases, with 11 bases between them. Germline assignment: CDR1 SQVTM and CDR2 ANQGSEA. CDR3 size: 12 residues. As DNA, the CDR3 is TGCAGCGTTTCAGGGGGAGGAGATACGCAGTATTTT. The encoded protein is CSVSGGGDTQYF.